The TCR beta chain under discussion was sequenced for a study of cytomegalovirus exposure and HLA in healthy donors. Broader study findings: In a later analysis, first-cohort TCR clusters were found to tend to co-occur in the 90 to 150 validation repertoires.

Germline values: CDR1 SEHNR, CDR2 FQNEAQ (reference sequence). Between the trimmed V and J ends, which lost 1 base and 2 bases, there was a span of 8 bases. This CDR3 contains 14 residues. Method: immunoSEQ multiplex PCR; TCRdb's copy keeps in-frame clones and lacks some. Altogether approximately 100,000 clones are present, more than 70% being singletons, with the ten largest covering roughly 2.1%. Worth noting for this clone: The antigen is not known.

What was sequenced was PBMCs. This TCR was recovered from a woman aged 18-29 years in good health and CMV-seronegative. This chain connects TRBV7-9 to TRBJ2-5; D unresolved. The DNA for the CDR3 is TGTGCCAGCAGCTTAGTTGCTAGACAAGAGACCCAGTACTTC. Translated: CASSLVARQETQYF.